This entry is about one T cell receptor beta chain. Its antigen target is currently unknown. No base quality information exists; no much larger clone differs at one position. This record comes from a study of T cells in Graves' hyperthyroidism and ophthalmopathy (dated by TCRdb to the late 2010s). For the study in its entirety: Peripheral blood was sampled at the time of initial diagnosis, prior to any treatment. TCR V-J signatures able to tell the groups apart were searched for in a discovery cohort of more than 90 patients, of whom more than 40 had Graves' ophthalmopathy and 57 had stable Graves' hyperthyroidism. Prospective prediction of ophthalmopathy was tested in an independent validation cohort consisting of 18 to 20 hyperthyroidism patients and some 15 patients who later progressed to ophthalmopathy. The 85 to 100 discovery patients were divided at random into training and test sets in a 7:3 ratio. In several Graves' hyperthyroidism patients, the study also compared T-cell repertoires from thyroid tissue with T-cell repertoires from blood. After sampling, hyperthyroidism patients received methimazole starting at 30 mg daily, and ophthalmopathy patients received high-dose intravenous methylprednisolone. According to the paper, TCR Vbeta CDR3 sequencing was carried out on over 130 peripheral blood samples, which came from some 41 ophthalmopathy, around 74 hyperthyroidism and approximately 17 progressor patients. Study-wide findings and limitations: In validation, the model predicted progression to ophthalmopathy with approximately 70% sensitivity and approximately 72% specificity, a median of about 6 months before onset. Blood samples also contained most of the expanded thyroid clonotypes (frequency above 0.001), which suggests that blood repertoires may reflect thyroid immune responses. Ophthalmopathy was separated from stable hyperthyroidism by a 13 V-J signature model, with about 86% sensitivity and roughly 81% specificity obtained in cross-validation and 80%/75% obtained in testing. Sample size was not statistically predetermined, and investigators were not blinded to group allocation.

Measured from the cysteine to the phenylalanine, the CDR3 is 13 residues long. Just the 39-base CDR3 DNA is kept, in frame starting at base 1. Sequences LNHDA (CDR1) and SQIVND (CDR2) are obtained from the germline V gene (reference sequence). The trim is 2 bases for V and 3 bases for J, with a gap of 8 bases between the germline ends. Amplification of TCR beta CDR3 regions was carried out from RNA transcripts. The TCR CDR3 was subjected to a first round of RT-PCR using the HTBI primer set and the Qiagen OneStep RT-PCR kit. A second multiplex PCR round built the libraries, followed by size selection and purification. The libraries were sequenced on an Illumina HiSeq2000 using paired-end 100 bp reads. Regarding the original processing steps: Raw data were processed with SOAPnuke, discarding reads with adapters, uncalled bases, mean Phred below 15, or no exact constant-primer or identifier match. High-quality paired reads were merged using COPE v1.2.5, and each unique nucleotide sequence was defined as a clonotype. Clonotypes were aligned to IMGT TRBV, TRBD and TRBJ reference segments using MiTCR v1.1. The analysis included only V-J combinations with a frequency above 0.0001, which together covered about 99% of the repertoires. A TCS score was defined as the ratio between F50 (clonal expansion) and ExV (chaos), using BLOSUM62-based TCRdist between CDR3 peptides within each V-J. Welch's t-statistics and random forest reduced just over 500 V-J features to under 15, which were used in a naive Bayes classifier (R e1071). TCRdb took the public reads, trimmed them with fastp at Q25, ran MiXCR for clone calling and kept in-frame beta chains. Records with the same CDR3 protein are collapsed into one entry carrying the most frequent genes and DNA. The V and J calls follow TCRdb's processing rather than the paper's. For this sample there are hundreds of thousands of distinct CDR3 sequences; over 15% appear just once. The biggest ten clones account for 15% to 20% of the sample.

Stable Graves' hyperthyroidism was defined as no progression to ophthalmopathy during 18 months of follow-up. Hyperthyroidism patients were newly diagnosed, with disease duration under 2 months, and aged 18 to 65 years. The study excluded patients with uncontrolled infections, other autoimmune diseases, pregnancy or lactation. Diagnoses relied on clinical symptoms, serum thyroxine and TRAb, thyroid ultrasound and orbital computed tomography. PBMCs were isolated from more than 8 ml of fresh peripheral blood by Ficoll-Paque density gradient centrifugation. Trizol reagent was used to extract total RNA, and RNA quality was then checked on an Agilent 2100 Bioanalyzer.

The sequence was collected from a woman aged 18-30 years with Graves' hyperthyroidism. The chain uses TRBV19 and TRBJ2-7, with the D gene call left open. The sequenced material came from blood. Here the CDR3 is given as CASSIRALYEQYF. In nucleotides, the sequence is TGTGCCAGTAGTATAAGGGCCCTCTACGAGCAGTACTTC.